This entry describes one T cell receptor (beta chain). The data were obtained in a study of blood T cell repertoires in COVID-19. Study details: Samples taken during acute and convalescent COVID-19 were collected in the United States, Italy and Spain. PBMCs, B-cell-depleted T cells, or T cells provided the cDNA or gDNA that made up the material.

With 3 bases clipped from V and 6 bases from J, the junction kept 7 bases outside the gene matches. The CDR3 is 15 amino acids. CDR1 and CDR2 (germline): SGDLS, YYNGEE. In the study's own analysis: Amplifying reference gene primers gave estimates of nucleated cell counts. Clones were sequenced by immunoSEQ multiplex PCR, and TCRdb holds only the in-frame ones, with some missing. That table gives V, J and clone size, and the DNA gave D and trimming. The data contain tens of thousands of clones, over 75% of them seen just once; the ten biggest clones take up 20% to 30%. This clonotype was sampled from an elderly man with active or convalescent COVID-19. Input material: peripheral blood. This chain joins TRBV9 and TRBJ1-4, with TRBD1 matching over 8 bases. CDR3 nucleotides: TGTGCCAGCAGCGCCCCAGGGGGCGCTGATGAAAAACTGTTTTTT. Amino acid sequence: CASSAPGGADEKLFF.